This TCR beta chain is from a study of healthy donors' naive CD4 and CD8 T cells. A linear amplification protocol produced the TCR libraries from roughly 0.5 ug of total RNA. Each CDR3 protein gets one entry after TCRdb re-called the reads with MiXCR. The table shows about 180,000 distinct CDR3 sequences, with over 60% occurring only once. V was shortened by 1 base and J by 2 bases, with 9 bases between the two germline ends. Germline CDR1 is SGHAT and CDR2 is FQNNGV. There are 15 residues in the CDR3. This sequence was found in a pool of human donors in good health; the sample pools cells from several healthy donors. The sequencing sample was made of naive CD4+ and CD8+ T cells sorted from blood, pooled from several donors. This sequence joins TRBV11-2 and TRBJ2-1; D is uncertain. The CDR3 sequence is CASSLGPPPYNEQFF. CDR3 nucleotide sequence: TGTGCCAGCAGCTTAGGGCCGCCACCCTACAATGAGCAGTTCTTC.